The clone carrying this T cell receptor (beta chain) was seen only once. This sample is part of a study of cytomegalovirus exposure and HLA in healthy donors. In the study overall: Early on, a data release was issued that held roughly 80 million unique TCRs from HLA-typed donors.

V lost 3 bases and J lost 5; bases outside the gene matches: 6. Germline loops: CDR1 SEHNR, CDR2 FQNEAQ (reference sequence). The CDR3 covers 14 residues. The PCR contained 60 Vbeta and 13 Jbeta primers. TCRdb's table, derived via immunoSEQ multiplex PCR, lists solely in-frame clones and lacks some. This sample carries about 130,000 clones, 75% of them seen once, and the ten largest clones take roughly 6.6%. This TCR was sampled from a man aged 30-40 years in good health and CMV-seronegative. The sample comprised PBMCs. The J gene is TRBJ2-7, the V gene TRBV7-9; TRBD1 agrees at 8 bases. CDR3 nucleotide sequence: TGTGCCAGCAGCTTTGGACAGGGTGACCACGAGCAGTACTTC. As protein: CASSFGQGDHEQYF.